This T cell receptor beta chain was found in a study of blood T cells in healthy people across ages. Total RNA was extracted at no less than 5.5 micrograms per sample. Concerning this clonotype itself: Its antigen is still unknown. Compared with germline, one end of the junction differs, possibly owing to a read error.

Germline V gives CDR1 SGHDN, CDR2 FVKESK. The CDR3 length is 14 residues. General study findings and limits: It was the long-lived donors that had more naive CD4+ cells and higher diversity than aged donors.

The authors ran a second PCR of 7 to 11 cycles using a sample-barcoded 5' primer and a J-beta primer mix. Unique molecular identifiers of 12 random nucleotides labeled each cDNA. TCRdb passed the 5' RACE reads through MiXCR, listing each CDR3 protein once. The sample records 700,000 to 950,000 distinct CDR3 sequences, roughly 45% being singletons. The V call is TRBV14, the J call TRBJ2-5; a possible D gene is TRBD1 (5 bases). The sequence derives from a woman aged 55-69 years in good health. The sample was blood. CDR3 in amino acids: CASSRQGVGEAQYF. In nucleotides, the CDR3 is TGTGCCAGCAGCCGACAAGGGGTCGGAGAGGCCCAGTACTTC.